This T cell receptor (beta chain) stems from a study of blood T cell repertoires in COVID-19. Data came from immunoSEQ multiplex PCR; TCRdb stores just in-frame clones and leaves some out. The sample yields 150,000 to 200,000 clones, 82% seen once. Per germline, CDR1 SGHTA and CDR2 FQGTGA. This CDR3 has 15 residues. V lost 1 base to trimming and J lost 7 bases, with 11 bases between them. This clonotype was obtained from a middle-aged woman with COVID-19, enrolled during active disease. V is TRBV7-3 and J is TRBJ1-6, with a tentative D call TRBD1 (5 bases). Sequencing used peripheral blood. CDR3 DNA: TGTGCCAGCAGCTTAATGGGGGGGAAAAATTCACCCCTCCACTTT. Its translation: CASSLMGGKNSPLHF.